In this sample, the clone carrying this T cell receptor beta chain turned up once. Its antigen is currently unknown. These data belong to a study of cytomegalovirus exposure and HLA in healthy donors. Primers included in the PCR were 60 Vbeta and 13 Jbeta primers. Libraries were prepared by immunoSEQ multiplex PCR; TCRdb keeps only in-frame clonotypes and omits some of them. The data show more than 90,000 clones, roughly 73% seen once. Points from the study as a whole: TCR beta V segments were, for the most part, productive about 87% or about 30% of the time in an earlier analysis. Later on, an analysis showed TCR association rates differing by HLA locus, with DRB1 the most and HLA-C the fewest.

The CDR3 consists of 13 residues. CDR1 and CDR2 (germline): MNHEY, SVGAGI. The V and J ends lost 6 bases and 6 bases respectively, with 12 bases between them. The sequencing input was PBMCs. The TCR comes from a woman aged 25-40 years in good health and CMV-seronegative. The chain has TRBV6-5 and TRBJ1-5; no firm D call. CDR3 coding DNA: TGTGCCAGCAGGGGAGGCGCGGGTCAGCCCCAGCATTTT. Translating gives CASRGGAGQPQHF.